This T cell receptor (beta chain) was captured by sequencing in a study of human T cells and chemical hapten exposure. Described time point: patch test 2, 6 weeks after DPC sensitization. As to treatment: therapeutic diphenylcyclopropenone sensitization with weekly scalp DPC. The total RNA was obtained from whole blood that was not fractionated. CDR3 length: 12 amino acids. The germline V gene encodes CDR1 MGHRA and CDR2 YSYEKL. Between the trimmed V and J ends, which lost 1 base and 6 bases, there was a span of 6 bases. Broader study findings: Alopecia was present in the donors, so their immune response may differ from healthy people's.

TCRdb recomputed calls from the RACE reads with MiXCR, one row per CDR3 protein. The table lists 65,000 to 90,000 distinct CDR3 sequences, 6.6% of them singletons, with 1% to 1.5% in the top ten. This clonotype was recorded a few times. Its antigen remains unknown. The source is a woman under 40 with alopecia areata. Some clones in this sample may be carry-over from other donors' samples. J is TRBJ1-2 and V is TRBV4-1; D remains unclear. Source: whole blood, taken in connection with sensitization to the hapten diphenylcyclopropenone (DPC). The CDR3 DNA sequence: TGCGCCAGCAGCCAAGTTGGGCATGGCTACACCTTC. Its protein product is CASSQVGHGYTF.